The 23 T cell receptor beta chains presented below share a single source sample, sequenced in a study of tissue T cells after allogeneic stem cell transplantation (dated by TCRdb to 2022 to 2024). The method was the immunoSEQ multiplex PCR assay. Imported from immuneACCESS, the table was reduced by TCRdb to in-frame sequences with V and J called. These copies leave out some clones; in studies compared against another copy, an unresolved V gene accounts for under half, and the cause of the remainder is not known. In all, the sample holds about 43,000 clones, and about nine tenths of those were seen once. The top ten clonotypes cover about 3.8% of the sample. The time point tag for this specimen amounts to: recipient (host-origin) PBMCs collected before allo-HCT. This specimen was blood, taken before transplantation. The receptors here all came from a woman aged 35-75 years who later had graft-versus-host disease after an allogeneic stem cell transplant.

The chain recombines TRBV4-3 with TRBJ1-1, with D possibly being TRBD1 (5 bases). Trimming removed 1 base from V and 4 bases from J, with 10 bases in between. The CDR3 contains 14 residues. Germline V gene sequence: CDR1 LGHNA, CDR2 YSLEER. The CDR3 protein is CASSQVPGTTEAFF. CDR3 DNA: TGCGCCAGCAGCCAAGTTCCAGGGACCACTGAAGCTTTCTTT.

The chain joins TRBV5-4 to TRBJ2-7; D assignment may be TRBD1 or TRBD2 (5 bases each). Germline CDR1 reads SGHNT; CDR2 reads YYREEE (reference sequence). Trimming pared 2 bases from V and 3 bases from J, leaving 12 bases between. This CDR3 is 14 amino acids long. The CDR3 reads CASSFGTADYEQYF. CDR3 DNA: TGTGCCAGCAGCTTCGGGACCGCTGACTACGAGCAGTACTTC.

J is TRBJ1-3 and V is TRBV30; D is unclear. With 4 bases removed from V and 4 bases from J, the gap between germline ends came to 11 bases. The CDR3 totals 13 residues. Germline V gene data show CDR1 as GTSNPN and CDR2 as SVGIG (reference sequence). This chain's CDR3 is CAWTPTGGNTIYF. The CDR3 nucleotides are TGTGCCTGGACTCCCACCGGGGGAAACACCATATATTTT.

The rearrangement joins TRBV5-5 to TRBJ2-5, with D possibly matching TRBD2 (5 bases). This CDR3 contains 16 residues. Germline V gene data show CDR1 as SGHKS and CDR2 as YYEKEE (reference sequence). Trimming pared 0 bases from V and 5 bases from J, leaving 17 bases between. CDR3 sequence reads: CASSLVQAARGETQYF. The CDR3 DNA reads TGTGCCAGCAGCTTGGTTCAGGCAGCCCGAGGGGAGACCCAGTACTTC.

The chain recombines TRBV27 with TRBJ1-6; D is unclear. Trimming removed 4 bases from V and 0 bases from J, with 10 bases in between. This CDR3 is 16 amino acids long. The V gene's germline CDR1 is MNHEY and CDR2 SMNVEV (reference sequence). The CDR3 DNA reads as TGTGCCAGCAGTTCCTATGGAGCCTCCTATAATTCACCCCTCCACTTT. Translated, it gives CASSSYGASYNSPLHF.

The DNA for the CDR3 is TGCGCCATCAAGACTAGCGGGGAACCCACAGATACGCAGTATTTT. It encodes CAIKTSGEPTDTQYF. The chain joins TRBV10-2 to TRBJ2-3; 11 nucleotides match TRBD2. The CDR3 loop spans 15 amino acids. Trimming at V came to 10 bases and at J to 2 bases, leaving 8 bases not matched to a gene. Germline V gene data show CDR1 as WSHSY and CDR2 as SAAADI.

The chain joins TRBV7-2 to TRBJ2-2; D unresolved. The germline V and J ends were trimmed by 1 base and 0 bases, with 6 bases remaining between them. The CDR3 spans 15 residues. Germline CDR1 is SGHTA and CDR2 is FQGNSA. CDR3 amino acids: CASSLGGANTGELFF. In nucleotides, the CDR3 is TGTGCCAGCAGCTTAGGAGGTGCGAACACCGGGGAGCTGTTTTTT.

Comments on this clone: Other DNA sequences of this sample code for an identical CDR3. This rearrangement joins TRBV19 to TRBJ2-7; 9 bases line up with TRBD1. V lost 3 bases and J lost 0; bases outside the gene matches: 3. CDR3 length equals 15 residues. Germline values: CDR1 LNHDA, CDR2 SQIVND (reference sequence). The chain's CDR3 is CASSIGTGSSYEQYF. Written as DNA, the CDR3 is TGTGCCAGTAGTATTGGGACAGGGAGCTCCTACGAGCAGTACTTC.

The V call is TRBV15, the J call TRBJ1-2; D is possibly TRBD1 (5 bases). The CDR3 contains 15 residues. Germline V gene sequence: CDR1 LNHNV, CDR2 YYDKDF (reference sequence). V was shortened by 1 base and J by 4 bases, with 13 bases between the two germline ends. CDR3 bases: TGTGCCACCAGCAGAGGACCGATTCAGGGCTATGGCTACACCTTC. Amino acids: CATSRGPIQGYGYTF. The full variable domain, completed using reference TRBV15 and TRBJ1-2, is DAMVIQNPRYQVTQFGKPVTLSCSQTLNHNVMYWYQQKSSQAPKLLFHYYDKDFNNEADTPDNFQSRRPNTSFCFLDIRSPGLGDTAMYLCATSRGPIQGYGYTFGSGTRLTVV.

The CDR3 DNA is TGTGCCAGCTCACCATCACGGGACCCCAATGGCTACACCTTC. Translated, it gives CASSPSRDPNGYTF. The genes are TRBV18 and TRBJ1-2; D possibly corresponds to TRBD1 (5 bases). The germline CDR1 and CDR2 sequences are KGHSH and LQKENI. This CDR3 region has 14 residues. Between the trimmed V and J ends, which lost 2 bases and 6 bases, there was a span of 13 bases. Full variable domain (outside the CDR3, taken from reference TRBV18 and TRBJ1-2): NAGVMQNPRHLVRRRGQEARLRCSPMKGHSHVYWYRQLPEEGLKFMVYLQKENIIDESGMPKERFSAEFPKEGPSILRIQQVVRGDSAAYFCASSPSRDPNGYTFGSGTRLTVV.

As regards this clone: The same CDR3 also results from other DNA sequences found in this sample. This sequence joins TRBV28 and TRBJ2-5, with D possibly being TRBD1 (6 bases). The CDR3 covers 12 residues. Germline CDR1 and CDR2: MDHEN and SYDVKM. V lost 6 bases and J lost 6, with 11 bases in between. The CDR3 region is CASSDRWQTQYF. The CDR3 DNA reads as TGTGCCAGCAGCGACAGGTGGCAGACCCAGTACTTC.

This sequence joins TRBV19 and TRBJ2-7; no clear D gene. CDR3 length equals 12 residues. Germline CDR1 is LNHDA and CDR2 is SQIVND (reference sequence). V gave up 4 bases and J gave up 7 bases, with 11 bases separating them. CDR3 sequence reads: CASSKELGEQYF. The CDR3, as DNA: TGTGCCAGTAGTAAAGAGTTGGGGGAGCAGTACTTC.

DNA for the CDR3: TGTGCCAGCAGTCCGGACAGGGTGGGAGGGGGCTACACCTTC. Its protein is CASSPDRVGGGYTF. V is TRBV6-5 and J is TRBJ1-2; TRBD1 matches 8 bases. Trimming took 5 bases from V and 8 from J; bases not matched to a gene: 10. Germline V lookup: CDR1 MNHEY, CDR2 SVGAGI. The CDR3 length is 14 residues.

This chain uses TRBV2 with TRBJ2-3, with a possible D match to TRBD2 (6 bases). V was shortened by 8 bases and J by 2 bases, with 11 bases between the two germline ends. The CDR3 is 13 residues long. Germline V lookup: CDR1 SNHLY, CDR2 FYNNEI. The DNA for the CDR3 is TGTGCCAGCTCCAGGGACTTCACAGATACGCAGTATTTT. It yields the protein CASSRDFTDTQYF.

The rearrangement links TRBV19 to TRBJ2-1; 8 bases agree with TRBD2. CDR1 LNHDA and CDR2 SQIVND come from the germline V gene (reference sequence). Trimming took 4 bases from V and 4 from J; bases not matched to a gene: 9. The CDR3 is made up of 16 amino acids. As DNA, the CDR3 is TGTGCCAGTAGTACTAAGCGGGAGAATATTTACAATGAGCAGTTCTTC. It encodes CASSTKRENIYNEQFF.

V and J are TRBV13 and TRBJ1-2; tentatively, D is TRBD1 (5 bases). The CDR3 contains 15 residues. V lost 6 bases and J 2 bases, leaving 16 bases between the germline ends. Per germline, CDR1 PRHDT and CDR2 FYEKMQ (reference sequence). CDR3 region: CASRTSGGGNYGYTF. In DNA form, the CDR3 reads TGTGCCAGCAGAACCTCCGGGGGGGGGAACTATGGCTACACCTTC.

The chain carries TRBV7-2 and TRBJ2-3, with D maybe TRBD2 (6 bases). V lost 5 bases, J lost 0 bases, and 12 bases lay in between. Germline V lookup: CDR1 SGHTA, CDR2 FQGNSA. The CDR3 extends over 15 amino acids. CDR3 sequence: CASSNRERSTDTQYF. In DNA form, the CDR3 reads TGTGCCAGCAGCAACCGGGAGCGGAGCACAGATACGCAGTATTTT.

The V call is TRBV2, the J call TRBJ1-5; D call uncertain. The CDR3 has 12 amino acids. Germline V gives CDR1 SNHLY, CDR2 FYNNEI. Trimming took 7 bases from V and 4 from J, leaving 8 bases between them. For the CDR3, the DNA is TGTGCCAGCAAAGGGAGTAATCAGCCCCAGCATTTT. Residues: CASKGSNQPQHF.

The J gene is TRBJ1-2, the V gene TRBV19, with D hard to call. CDR1 and CDR2 from the germline V gene are LNHDA and SQIVND (reference sequence). V was pared by 3 bases and J by 7 bases, with 9 bases between. The CDR3 totals 12 residues. CDR3 region: CASSIRESGYTF. CDR3 DNA: TGTGCCAGTAGTATTAGGGAGAGTGGCTACACCTTC.

The chain is built from TRBV5-1 and TRBJ2-7, with TRBD1 as a possible D gene (5 bases). V lost 0 bases to trimming and J lost 6 bases, with 16 bases between them. The CDR3 sequence is 15 residues long. Germline loops: CDR1 SGHRS, CDR2 YFSETQ. CDR3 sequence: CASSLAVGEPSEQYF. CDR3 coding DNA: TGCGCCAGCAGCTTGGCCGTAGGGGAACCGTCCGAGCAGTACTTC.

For the CDR3, the DNA is TGTGCCAGCAGCTCGGGACTAGCGGGAGGCGTTGAGACCCAGTACTTC. Protein sequence: CASSSGLAGGVETQYF. The chain joins TRBV7-9 to TRBJ2-5; the match to TRBD2 covers 15 bases. The CDR3 is 16 amino acids. Per the germline V gene, CDR1 is SEHNR and CDR2 is FQNEAQ (reference sequence). Trimming removed 4 bases from V and 5 bases from J; junction bases left unmatched: 5. The full variable domain, its missing parts supplied by reference TRBV7-9 and TRBJ2-5, is DTGVSQNPRHKITKRGQNVTFRCDPISEHNRLYWYRQTLGQGPEFLTYFQNEAQLEKSRLLSDRFSAERPKGSFSTLEIQRTEQGDSAMYLCASSSGLAGGVETQYFGPGTRLLVL.

The count of this clone is one. The chain carries TRBV5-5 and TRBJ1-2, with 9 nucleotides matching TRBD1. V lost 0 bases and J lost 8; bases outside the gene matches: 5. There are 14 residues in the CDR3. Germline lookup yields CDR1 SGHKS and CDR2 YYEKEE (reference sequence). The CDR3 spells CASSLATGGPGYTF. The CDR3 DNA reads as TGTGCCAGCAGCTTGGCGACAGGGGGACCCGGCTACACCTTC.

V is TRBV18 and J is TRBJ2-7, with 13 bases fitting TRBD2. Germline trimming cut 6 bases from V and 6 bases from J; bases unmatched to any gene: 8. The CDR3 spans 15 residues. Germline CDR1 is KGHSH and CDR2 is LQKENI. Here the CDR3 reads CASSTAGTSGTEQYF. For the CDR3, the DNA is TGTGCCAGCTCCACGGCCGGGACTAGCGGGACCGAGCAGTACTTC.